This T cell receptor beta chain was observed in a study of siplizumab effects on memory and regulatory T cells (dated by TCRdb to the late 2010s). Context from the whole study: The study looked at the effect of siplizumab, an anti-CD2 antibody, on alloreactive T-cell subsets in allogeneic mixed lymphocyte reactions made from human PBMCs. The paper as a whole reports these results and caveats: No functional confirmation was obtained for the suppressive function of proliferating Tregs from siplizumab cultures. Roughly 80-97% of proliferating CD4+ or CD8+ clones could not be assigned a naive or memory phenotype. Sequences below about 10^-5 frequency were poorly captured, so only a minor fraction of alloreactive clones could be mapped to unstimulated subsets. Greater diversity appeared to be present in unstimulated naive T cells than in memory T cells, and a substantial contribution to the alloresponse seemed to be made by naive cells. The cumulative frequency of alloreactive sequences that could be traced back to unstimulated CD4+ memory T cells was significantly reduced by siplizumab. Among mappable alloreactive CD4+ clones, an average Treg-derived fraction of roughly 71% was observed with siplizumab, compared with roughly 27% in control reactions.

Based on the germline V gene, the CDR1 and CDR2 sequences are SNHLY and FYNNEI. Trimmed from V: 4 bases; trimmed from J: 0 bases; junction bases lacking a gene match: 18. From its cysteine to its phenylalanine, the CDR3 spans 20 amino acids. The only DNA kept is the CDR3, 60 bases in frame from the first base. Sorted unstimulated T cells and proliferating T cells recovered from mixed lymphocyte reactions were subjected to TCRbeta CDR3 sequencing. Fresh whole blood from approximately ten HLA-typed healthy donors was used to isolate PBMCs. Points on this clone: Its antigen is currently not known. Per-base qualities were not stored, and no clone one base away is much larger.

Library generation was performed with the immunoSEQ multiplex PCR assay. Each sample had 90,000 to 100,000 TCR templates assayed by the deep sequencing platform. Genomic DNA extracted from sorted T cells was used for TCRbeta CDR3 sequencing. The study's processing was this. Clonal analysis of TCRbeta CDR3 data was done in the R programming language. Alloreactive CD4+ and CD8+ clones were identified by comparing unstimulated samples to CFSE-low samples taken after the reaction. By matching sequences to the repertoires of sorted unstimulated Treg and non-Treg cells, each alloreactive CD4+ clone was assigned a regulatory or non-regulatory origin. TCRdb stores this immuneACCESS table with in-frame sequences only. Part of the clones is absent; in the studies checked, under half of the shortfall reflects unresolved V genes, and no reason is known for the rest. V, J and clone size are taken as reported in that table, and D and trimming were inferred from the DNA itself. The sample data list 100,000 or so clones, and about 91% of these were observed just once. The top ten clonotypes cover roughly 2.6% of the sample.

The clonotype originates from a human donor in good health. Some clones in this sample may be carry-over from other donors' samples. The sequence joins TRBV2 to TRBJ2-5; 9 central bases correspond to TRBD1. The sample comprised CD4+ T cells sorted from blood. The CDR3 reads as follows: CASSGDTGTGTFLYQETQYF. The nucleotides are TGTGCCAGCAGTGGAGATACCGGGACAGGGACATTTTTGTACCAAGAGACCCAGTACTTC.